The source of this T cell receptor (beta chain) is a study of technical replicates of blood from a few donors. Assay: immunoSEQ multiplex PCR; the TCRdb copy retains only in-frame clones and omits some. The top ten hold 0.42% of the sample, which has 55,000 to 75,000 clones, 92% seen once. Germline assignment: CDR1 SEHNR and CDR2 FQNEAQ (reference sequence). V was cut by 1 base and J by 4 bases, with 8 bases left in between. This CDR3 is 14 amino acids long. This chain joins TRBV7-9 and TRBJ2-1; the D gene is possibly TRBD1 (5 bases). This sequence was found in a human donor in good health. Sequences were obtained from T cells isolated from PBMCs. The CDR3 is CASSLDRQYNEQFF. CDR3 nucleotides: TGTGCCAGCAGCTTAGACCGACAGTACAATGAGCAGTTCTTC.